This entry lists 16 T cell receptor beta chains sequenced from one sample in a study of T cells in Graves' hyperthyroidism and ophthalmopathy. RNA transcripts provided the source from which TCR beta CDR3 regions were amplified. In the first-round RT-PCR of the TCR CDR3, the HTBI primer set was used. Using its own MiXCR run on the multiplex PCR reads, TCRdb lists one record per CDR3 protein. Counted here are about 700,000 distinct CDR3 sequences, 12% to 15% occurring once; the ten biggest clones make up roughly 10%. The specimen was blood. These receptors all come from a woman aged 18-29 years with Graves' hyperthyroidism.

This clonotype turned up a few times. V gene TRBV12-3 or TRBV12-4 combines with J gene TRBJ2-1; 8 bases line up with TRBD1. V shed 5 bases and J 9 bases; nucleotides not matched to a gene: 15. This CDR3 has 16 amino acids. The CDR3: CASSPRTGKDHGEQFF. The DNA of the CDR3 is TGTGCCAGCAGTCCCCGGACAGGGAAGGATCACGGTGAGCAGTTCTTC.

V usage is TRBV19 and J usage is TRBJ1-1, with D perhaps matching TRBD1 (6 bases). The V end lost 2 bases, the J end lost 3 bases, and 10 bases lay between the germline ends. CDR1 LNHDA and CDR2 SQIVND come from the germline V gene (reference sequence). The CDR3 has 14 residues. CDR3 amino acids: CASSIQGLDTEAFF. The CDR3, as DNA: TGTGCCAGTAGTATACAGGGGCTGGACACTGAAGCTTTCTTT.

This clonotype has ten or more counts. The chain carries TRBV20-1 and TRBJ2-1; D unclear. Germline lookup yields CDR1 DFQATT and CDR2 SNEGSKA (reference sequence). The V and J ends lost 0 bases and 4 bases respectively, with 16 bases between them. CDR3 size: 16 residues. The CDR3 reads CSARDKTADRYNEQFF. CDR3 coding DNA: TGCAGTGCTAGAGATAAGACCGCGGACCGATACAATGAGCAGTTCTTC.

The chain links TRBV24-1 to TRBJ1-2; D is ambiguous. This CDR3 has 14 residues. Trimming cost V 3 bases and J 4 bases, with 11 bases left between them. Germline CDR1 and CDR2: KGHDR and SFDVKD. The chain's CDR3 is CATSDDSGPYGYTF. The CDR3 DNA follows: TGTGCCACCAGTGATGACTCCGGGCCCTATGGCTACACCTTC.

This clonotype was observed at least ten times. The chain couples TRBV28 to TRBJ2-7, with TRBD1 identical over 9 bases. This CDR3 is built from 15 residues. Germline loops: CDR1 MDHEN, CDR2 SYDVKM. V lost 2 bases and J lost 7; bases outside the gene matches: 9. In DNA form, the CDR3 reads TGTGCCAGCAGTTTACCGGGACAGGGAGTCGTGGAGCAGTACTTC. This encodes CASSLPGQGVVEQYF.

In nucleotides, the CDR3 is TGTGCCAGCAGCCCTGGGACAGGGAGTAAGGAGACCCAGTACTTC. Translation gives CASSPGTGSKETQYF. This chain joins TRBV7-9 and TRBJ2-5, with 9 bases lining up with TRBD1. Germline CDR1 is SEHNR and CDR2 is FQNEAQ (reference sequence). This CDR3 is built from 15 residues. The J segment lost 5 bases and the V segment lost 5 bases, leaving 9 bases of the junction unmatched. Complete variable domain (other parts from reference TRBV7-9 and TRBJ2-5): DTGVSQNPRHKITKRGQNVTFRCDPISEHNRLYWYRQTLGQGPEFLTYFQNEAQLEKSRLLSDRFSAERPKGSFSTLEIQRTEQGDSAMYLCASSPGTGSKETQYFGPGTRLLVL.

In its sample, this clonotype was seen many times. Its ends do not fully match the called genes, so a read error is possible. V and J are TRBV27 and TRBJ1-1; D remains ambiguous. The CDR3 runs to 14 residues. From germline, CDR1 is MNHEY and CDR2 SMNVEV (reference sequence). CDR3 region: CASSLEGLNTEAFF. CDR3 nucleotides: TGCGCCAGCAGCTTGGAAGGTTTGAACACTGAAGCTTTCTTT.

This clonotype was detected ten times or more. The V gene is TRBV6-1, the J gene TRBJ2-7, with 7 bases lining up with TRBD1. The CDR3 contains 14 residues. V dropped 5 bases and J dropped 4; count of bases not matched to a gene: 8. The germline gives CDR1 MNHNS, CDR2 SASEGT. Here the CDR3 reads CASSPTTGKYEQYF. The CDR3 DNA sequence: TGTGCCAGCAGTCCAACGACAGGGAAGTACGAGCAGTACTTC.

This clonotype was seen at least ten times. CDR3 in DNA: TGTGCCAGCAGTTTCCTCCAACTCCGGGGTCACGAGCAGTACTTC. As protein: CASSFLQLRGHEQYF. The genes are TRBV12-3 or TRBV12-4 and TRBJ2-7, with D perhaps TRBD2 (5 bases). The CDR3 sequence is 15 residues long. The V end was cut by 3 bases, the J end by 5 bases, with 17 bases between.

This clonotype was detected many times. The CDR3 DNA reads as TGTGCCATCAGTGAGTCTAGCGGGAGGCTCCACGAGCAGTACTTC. Protein product: CAISESSGRLHEQYF. The gene calls are TRBV10-3 and TRBJ2-7; 10 positions match TRBD2. V was clipped by 0 bases and J by 5 bases; unmatched bases: 4. The CDR3 runs 15 residues. Germline V gives CDR1 ENHRY, CDR2 SYGVKD.

The chain couples TRBV18 to TRBJ1-1; D uncertain. Trimming stripped 2 bases from V and 1 base from J, with 8 bases between. Per germline, CDR1 KGHSH and CDR2 LQKENI. This CDR3 has 14 residues. CDR3 DNA: TGTGCCAGCTCACCAGTCCAAGCGAACACTGAAGCTTTCTTT. It yields the protein CASSPVQANTEAFF.

The chain has TRBV6-5 and TRBJ2-7; D is perhaps TRBD2 (5 bases). Germline values: CDR1 MNHEY, CDR2 SVGAGI. The V and J ends lost 4 bases and 3 bases respectively, with 16 bases between them. The CDR3 length is 15 residues. The CDR3 DNA reads TGTGCCAGCAGTTCCTCCAGCGGAGTATTCTACGAGCAGTACTTC. It specifies CASSSSSGVFYEQYF.

This clonotype was picked up many times. This chain links TRBV20-1 with TRBJ2-1, with D perhaps matching TRBD2 (7 bases). V was cut by 1 base and J by 11 bases, with 21 bases left in between. The CDR3 has 15 residues. The V gene's germline CDR1 is DFQATT and CDR2 SNEGSKA (reference sequence). CDR3 DNA: TGCAGTGCTAGAGTTGCGGGAGCCCCGAGGGGGAAGCAGTTCTTC. Amino acids: CSARVAGAPRGKQFF.

This clonotype was recorded at least ten times. This chain connects TRBV7-9 to TRBJ2-5, with D unclear. Trimming took off 5 bases at V and 2 bases at J, with 15 bases between the two ends. The CDR3 sequence is 15 residues long. Germline V gene data show CDR1 as SEHNR and CDR2 as FQNEAQ (reference sequence). CDR3 sequence reads: CASSQVRTEQETQYF. DNA for the CDR3: TGTGCCAGCAGCCAAGTACGTACGGAACAAGAGACCCAGTACTTC.

A remark on this clonotype: It may be a read error: a sequence one base away is much more abundant. The chain recombines TRBV28 with TRBJ2-1; no definite D call. CDR3 size: 15 residues. Germline lookup yields CDR1 MDHEN and CDR2 SYDVKM. The CDR3 DNA follows: TGTGGCAGCAGTTTACTACGCGGTGACTACAATGAGCAGTTCTTC. Protein product: CGSSLLRGDYNEQFF.

This chain uses TRBV6-1 with TRBJ2-7; D unclear. The closer fit of TRBJ2-1 to the DNA end suggests the J call may be wrong. CDR1 is MNHNS, CDR2 SASEGT, per germline. This CDR3 contains 13 residues. DNA for the CDR3: TGTGCCAGCAGTACCCCCCGCTCCTACGAGCAGTTCTTC. It codes for CASSTPRSYEQFF.